Each of the 5 T cell receptor beta chains below was sequenced from the same sample in a study of cytomegalovirus exposure and HLA in healthy donors (dated by TCRdb to about 2017). The library was made by the immunoSEQ multiplex PCR assay. For the multiplex PCR, a mixture combining 60 forward primers for TCR Vbeta segments and 13 reverse primers for TCR Jbeta segments was used. TCRdb provides this immuneACCESS table in a form limited to in-frame rearrangements. Some clones are lacking; in checked studies, under half of them reflect an unresolved V gene, and why the rest are absent is not known. The sample table lists some 70,000 clones, around three quarters of them with a count of one. Clones ranked in the top ten supply 6.3% of the sample. Sequencing was done on a sample of PBMCs. The source is a man aged 50 or older in good health and CMV-seronegative.

The J gene is TRBJ2-2, the V gene TRBV29-1, with 9 positions matching TRBD1. J lost 2 bases, V lost 4 bases, and 5 bases had no gene match. The CDR3 extends over 15 amino acids. The V gene's germline CDR1 is SQVTM and CDR2 ANQGSEA. The CDR3 DNA follows: TGCAGCGTTGGGACAGGGGACAGAAACACCGGGGAGCTGTTTTTT. This gives the protein CSVGTGDRNTGELFF.

The J gene is TRBJ2-3, the V gene TRBV7-8; D perhaps matches TRBD2 (5 bases). The CDR3 is 15 residues long. The germline gives CDR1 SGHVS, CDR2 FQNEAQ. Trimming removed 5 bases from V and 6 bases from J, with 18 bases in between. CDR3 amino acids: CASSARELRRDTQYF. In DNA, the CDR3 is TGTGCCAGCAGCGCCCGGGAACTCAGGAGGGATACGCAGTATTTT.

The rearrangement links TRBV15 to TRBJ2-2; D ambiguous. Trimming removed 1 base from V and 4 bases from J, with 7 bases in between. The CDR3 sequence is 14 residues long. Germline CDR1 LNHNV, CDR2 YYDKDF (reference sequence). The CDR3 DNA reads as TGTGCCACCAGCAGAGGAACAAGCACCGGGGAGCTGTTTTTT. As protein: CATSRGTSTGELFF. Complete variable domain (other parts from reference TRBV15 and TRBJ2-2): DAMVIQNPRYQVTQFGKPVTLSCSQTLNHNVMYWYQQKSSQAPKLLFHYYDKDFNNEADTPDNFQSRRPNTSFCFLDIRSPGLGDTAMYLCATSRGTSTGELFFGEGSRLTVL.

This clone was observed a few times. The V and J genes are TRBV5-4 and TRBJ1-4; D gene ambiguous. This CDR3 is built from 11 residues. Germline lookup yields CDR1 SGHNT and CDR2 YYREEE (reference sequence). The ends were cut back, 6 bases at V and 10 bases at J, with 10 bases in the middle. The CDR3 protein is CASTFGGKLFF. For the CDR3, the DNA is TGTGCCAGCACCTTCGGTGGAAAACTGTTTTTT.

In nucleotides, the CDR3 is TGTGCCAGCAGCTTAGGTAGCGGGAGGCTCGTTGAGCAGTTCTTC. This encodes CASSLGSGRLVEQFF. This rearrangement joins TRBV7-2 to TRBJ2-1; 10 bases are a match to TRBD2. Germline-derived CDR1 and CDR2 are SGHTA and FQGNSA. The CDR3 loop spans 15 amino acids. V was pared by 1 base and J by 9 bases, with 6 bases of the junction left unmatched.